This passage covers 7 T cell receptor beta chains from one sample sequenced in a study of identical twins. TCRdb used MiXCR to reprocess the 5' RACE reads, holding one entry per CDR3 protein. The sample comprises around 490,000 distinct CDR3 sequences, about 20% of which are singletons, and around 0.5% rests with the top ten. These data were also filed under a second study, of yellow fever vaccine responses in identical twins.

Sequenced sample: CD4+ T cells sorted from blood. Receptor source: a woman aged 18 to 35 in good health.

This sequence joins TRBV29-1 and TRBJ1-2; D may be TRBD1 (5 bases). Germline V gene sequence: CDR1 SQVTM, CDR2 ANQGSEA. The CDR3 length is 10 residues. The V and J ends lost 3 bases and 6 bases respectively, with 5 bases between them. CDR3 sequence: CSVDRDGYTF. The CDR3 nucleotides are TGCAGCGTTGACAGGGATGGCTACACCTTC.

This chain connects TRBV5-1 to TRBJ2-7; D tentatively reads TRBD1 or TRBD2 (5 bases each). Per the germline V gene, CDR1 is SGHRS and CDR2 is YFSETQ. The CDR3 runs 11 residues. The germline V and J ends were trimmed by 3 bases and 5 bases, with 6 bases remaining between them. This chain's CDR3 is CASSWGNEQYF. The CDR3, as DNA: TGCGCCAGCAGCTGGGGGAACGAGCAGTACTTC. Full variable domain (remainder filled in from reference TRBV5-1 and TRBJ2-7): KAGVTQTPRYLIKTRGQQVTLSCSPISGHRSVSWYQQTPGQGLQFLFEYFSETQRNKGNFPGRFSGRQFSNSRSEMNVSTLELGDSALYLCASSWGNEQYFGPGTRLTVT.

The CDR3 nucleotides read TGTGCCATCAGTGAGAGCGGGAGGGCCGTCGATGAGCAGTTCTTC. Amino acids: CAISESGRAVDEQFF. The V call is TRBV10-3, the J call TRBJ2-1; 10 bases fit TRBD2. V gave up 2 bases and J gave up 8 bases; unmatched junction bases: 6. The CDR3 is 15 amino acids. Germline values: CDR1 ENHRY, CDR2 SYGVKD.

The chain employs TRBV5-1 and TRBJ2-7; D gene ambiguous. Germline V CDR1 and CDR2: SGHRS, YFSETQ. Trimming pared 9 bases from V and 1 base from J, leaving 17 bases between. CDR3 length equals 14 residues. The CDR3 DNA follows: TGCGCCACCCTGTCAAGGGAAGGTTCCTACGAGCAGTACGTC. Protein sequence: CATLSREGSYEQYV.

This clonotype was detected a few times. The chain combines TRBV9 with TRBJ1-1; the match to TRBD1 covers 9 bases. V was pared by 2 bases and J by 4 bases, with 6 bases of the junction left unmatched. This CDR3 has 15 amino acids. The germline V gene encodes CDR1 SGDLS and CDR2 YYNGEE. CDR3 DNA: TGTGCCAGCAGCGTTCGAGGGGACAGGGTCACTGAAGCTTTCTTT. This encodes CASSVRGDRVTEAFF.

This clonotype was found a few times. The rearrangement joins TRBV7-9 to TRBJ1-1; TRBD1 matches 8 bases. CDR3 length equals 16 residues. In germline, CDR1 is SEHNR, CDR2 FQNEAQ (reference sequence). V lost 0 bases and J lost 5; bases outside the gene matches: 8. The CDR3 spells CASSLASGGFGTEAFF. CDR3 DNA sequence: TGTGCCAGCAGCTTAGCTTCAGGGGGCTTCGGTACTGAAGCTTTCTTT.

This chain connects TRBV29-1 to TRBJ2-1; the D is unclear. This CDR3 region has 12 residues. Between the trimmed V and J ends, which lost 8 bases and 0 bases, there was a span of 8 bases. CDR1 is SQVTM and CDR2 is ANQGSEA in the germline V gene. CDR3 sequence: CSSTYSYNEQFF. The CDR3 DNA follows: TGCAGCTCTACGTACTCCTACAATGAGCAGTTCTTC.